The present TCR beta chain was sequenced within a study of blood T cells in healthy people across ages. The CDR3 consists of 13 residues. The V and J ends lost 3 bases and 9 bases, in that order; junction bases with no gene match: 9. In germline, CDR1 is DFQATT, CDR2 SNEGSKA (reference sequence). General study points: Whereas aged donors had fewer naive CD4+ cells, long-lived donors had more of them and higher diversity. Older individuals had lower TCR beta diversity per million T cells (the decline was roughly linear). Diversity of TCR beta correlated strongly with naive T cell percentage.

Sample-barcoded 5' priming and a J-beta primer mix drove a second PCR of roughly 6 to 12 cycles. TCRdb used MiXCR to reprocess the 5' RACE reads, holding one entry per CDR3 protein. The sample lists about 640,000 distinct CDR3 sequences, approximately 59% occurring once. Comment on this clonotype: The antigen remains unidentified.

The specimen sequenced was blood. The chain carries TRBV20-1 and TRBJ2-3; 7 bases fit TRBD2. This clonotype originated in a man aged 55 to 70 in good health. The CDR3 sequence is CSARGGLLGTQYF. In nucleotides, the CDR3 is TGCAGTGCTAGGGGGGGGTTACTCGGGACGCAGTATTTT.